Sequencing of this TCR beta chain was carried out in a study of CD8 T cells in ankylosing spondylitis. Study-wide results and caveats: Reactive arthritis synovial fluid and blood were previously reported to contain some motif variants. Relatively rare in peripheral blood, disease-linked clones were also CD8+. A TCR beta motif of roughly 8 highly homologous variants appeared characteristic of ankylosing spondylitis blood. Clones linked to disease were reported to show significant enrichment in matched ankylosing spondylitis synovial fluid.

By quantitative 5'-RACE with molecular barcodes, the TCR beta libraries were made. TCRdb called the 5' RACE reads again in MiXCR, with one record for every CDR3 protein. The sample holds around 770,000 distinct CDR3 sequences, approximately 12% seen once. V was clipped by 0 bases and J by 2 bases; unmatched bases: 6. Germline-derived CDR1 and CDR2 are DFQATT and SNEGSKA (reference sequence). The CDR3 spans 15 residues. This clonotype was picked up a small number of times. The antigen is unknown. What was sequenced was blood, either unsorted or a sorted T cell fraction (not recorded which). The chain employs TRBV20-1 and TRBJ2-7, with 8 bases aligning to TRBD1. This clonotype was obtained from a male donor with ankylosing spondylitis. The DNA for the CDR3 is TGCAGTGCTAGAGATGTCAGGACAGGGACCTACGAGCAGTACTTC. It codes for CSARDVRTGTYEQYF.